One and the same sample provided the 22 T cell receptor beta chains below, sequenced in a study of blood T cells in healthy people across ages. A J-beta primer mix and a sample-barcoded 5' primer were used in a second PCR of about 7 to 12 cycles. TCRdb recomputed calls from the 5' RACE reads with MiXCR, one row per CDR3 protein. This sample yields 780,000 or so distinct CDR3 sequences, of which about 61% are seen a single time; around a quarter belongs to the top ten. The specimen sequenced was blood. All receptors derive from a man aged 35 to 55 in good health.

The chain couples TRBV6-1 to TRBJ2-5, with D tentatively TRBD1 (6 bases). V was cut by 5 bases and J by 11 bases, with 21 bases left in between. Germline-derived CDR1 and CDR2 are MNHNS and SASEGT. This CDR3 contains 14 residues. CDR3 coding DNA: TGTGCCAGCAGTCTTTCCCAGGGGTTCAATGAGCAGTACTTC. Translation gives CASSLSQGFNEQYF.

The J gene is TRBJ2-4, the V gene TRBV12-3 or TRBV12-4, with a weak D call TRBD2 (5 bases). Trimming cost V 1 base and J 0 bases, with 19 bases left between them. The CDR3 spans 19 residues. The CDR3, as DNA: TGTGCCAGCAGTTTAGGGCTGTGGCGGGCCGCTTTAGCCAAAAACATTCAGTACTTC. Its translation is CASSLGLWRAALAKNIQYF.

This chain connects TRBV25-1 to TRBJ1-2; D not resolved. The CDR3 consists of 16 residues. The V gene's germline CDR1 is MGHDK and CDR2 SYGVNS. V was cut by 2 bases and J by 0 bases, with 13 bases left in between. The CDR3 DNA reads TGTGCCAGCAGTGAACTCCCGGCGAAAACTAACTATGGCTACACCTTC. It yields the protein CASSELPAKTNYGYTF.

The V call is TRBV5-1, the J call TRBJ2-3; the match to TRBD2 covers 8 bases. The CDR3 contains 15 residues. Germline-derived CDR1 and CDR2 are SGHRS and YFSETQ. Trimming took 4 bases from V and 3 from J; bases not matched to a gene: 7. The CDR3 protein is CASSAGLGGTDTQYF. The CDR3 nucleotides read TGCGCCAGCAGCGCGGGACTAGGGGGAACAGATACGCAGTATTTT. Filled out from reference TRBV5-1 and TRBJ2-3, the complete variable domain reads KAGVTQTPRYLIKTRGQQVTLSCSPISGHRSVSWYQQTPGQGLQFLFEYFSETQRNKGNFPGRFSGRQFSNSRSEMNVSTLELGDSALYLCASSAGLGGTDTQYFGPGTRLTVL.

The chain combines TRBV4-3 with TRBJ2-7; no reliable D call. V dropped 0 bases and J dropped 6 bases, with 12 bases sitting between them. The CDR3 has 14 amino acids. CDR1 is LGHNA and CDR2 is YSLEER in the germline V gene. CDR3 coding DNA: TGCGCCAGCAGCCAAGACCGGATGAGTCGCGAGCAGTACTTC. Protein product: CASSQDRMSREQYF.

V and J are TRBV7-3 and TRBJ2-1; TRBD1 agrees at 8 bases. This CDR3 has 16 residues. Looked up from germline, CDR1 is SGHTA and CDR2 is FQGTGA. Trimming at V came to 5 bases and at J to 7 bases, leaving 13 bases not matched to a gene. The CDR3, as DNA: TGTGCCAGCAGCCCTGTGCCCGGACAGGGTTCGAATGAGCAGTTCTTC. This gives the protein CASSPVPGQGSNEQFF.

The chain carries TRBV7-9 and TRBJ2-7; tentative D call: TRBD1 (6 bases). V was shortened by 0 bases and J by 5 bases, with 17 bases between the two germline ends. Germline values: CDR1 SEHNR, CDR2 FQNEAQ (reference sequence). The CDR3 spans 16 residues. CDR3: CASSLAGSGAHNEQYF. DNA for the CDR3: TGTGCCAGCAGCTTAGCGGGGTCAGGGGCCCACAACGAGCAGTACTTC.

The chain has TRBV28 and TRBJ1-1; 11 nucleotides line up with TRBD1. Unmatched junction bases numbered 5, after V lost 4 bases and J lost 4 bases. The CDR3 sequence is 15 residues long. CDR1 and CDR2 (germline): MDHEN, SYDVKM. CDR3 sequence reads: CASSYGTGGITEAFF. CDR3 bases: TGTGCCAGCAGTTACGGGACAGGGGGTATCACTGAAGCTTTCTTT. Combining the CDR3 with reference TRBV28 and TRBJ1-1 gives the whole variable domain DVKVTQSSRYLVKRTGEKVFLECVQDMDHENMFWYRQDPGLGLRLIYFSYDVKMKEKGDIPEGYSVSREKKERFSLILESASTNQTSMYLCASSYGTGGITEAFFGQGTRLTVV.

This clonotype was found once. The chain combines TRBV20-1 with TRBJ1-1; the D is unclear. The CDR3 contains 11 residues. Germline V CDR1 and CDR2: DFQATT, SNEGSKA (reference sequence). The V and J ends lost 6 bases and 1 base respectively, with 6 bases between them. CDR3 sequence: CSANPNTEAFF. The CDR3 DNA reads as TGCAGTGCCAATCCGAACACTGAAGCTTTCTTT.

This clonotype was counted a single time. The J gene is TRBJ2-4, the V gene TRBV25-1; unclear D gene. The DNA end favors TRBJ2-7, so the J call may be wrong. This CDR3 has 12 amino acids. Germline loops: CDR1 MGHDK, CDR2 SYGVNS. The CDR3, as DNA: TGTGCCAGCAGCGACAATAGATACGAGCAGTACTTC. It specifies CASSDNRYEQYF.

The chain carries TRBV28 and TRBJ2-7; 7 nucleotides line up with TRBD2. In germline, CDR1 is MDHEN, CDR2 SYDVKM. The trim removed 10 bases at V and 1 base at J, leaving 22 bases unmatched. The CDR3 length is 18 residues. For the CDR3, the DNA is TGTGCCACCGCCCCCCGGGGAGGGTTGACGGGATCTTCCTACGAGCAGTACTTC. Its protein product is CATAPRGGLTGSSYEQYF.

In its sample, this clonotype was seen many times. The V gene is TRBV18, the J gene TRBJ2-7; D might be TRBD1 or TRBD2, each matching 5 bases. Germline V CDR1 and CDR2: KGHSH, LQKENI. This CDR3 contains 14 residues. The V gene lost 1 base and the J gene lost 5 bases, with 12 bases spanning the gap. CDR3 protein: CASSPRLMGDEQYF. CDR3 sequence (DNA): TGTGCCAGCTCACCACGGCTAATGGGGGACGAGCAGTACTTC.

This clonotype has a handful of counts. V is TRBV7-2 and J is TRBJ2-6; 9 nucleotides align to TRBD1. The CDR3 sequence is 17 residues long. The V segment lost 5 bases and the J segment 4 bases; nucleotides outside the gene matches: 9. Per the germline V gene, CDR1 is SGHTA and CDR2 is FQGNSA. The CDR3 sequence: CASSVAGQGAGANVLTF. CDR3 in DNA: TGTGCCAGCAGCGTGGCGGGACAGGGTGCCGGGGCCAACGTCCTGACTTTC.

CDR3 in DNA: TGTGCCAGCGTCAGACGTTCAGGGGCAGTCCCTCAGTGGAACTATGGCTACACCTTC. As protein: CASVRRSGAVPQWNYGYTF. The genes are TRBV6-1 and TRBJ1-2; D is perhaps TRBD1 (6 bases). CDR1 MNHNS and CDR2 SASEGT come from the germline V gene. This CDR3 is 19 amino acids long. V lost 8 bases and J lost 2, with 30 bases in between.

J is TRBJ2-7 and V is TRBV7-8, with TRBD1 matching 8 bases. The DNA matches TRBJ2-5 better at its end, which makes the J call doubtful. Germline V lookup: CDR1 SGHVS, CDR2 FQNEAQ. This CDR3 is 16 amino acids long. The CDR3 DNA reads as TGTGCCAGCAGGCTCACTGGACAGGGCGCAAGGGAGACCCAGTACTTC. Protein sequence: CASRLTGQGARETQYF.

The gene calls are TRBV25-1 and TRBJ2-4, with D unclear. Germline values: CDR1 MGHDK, CDR2 SYGVNS. The V end was cut by 3 bases, the J end by 5 bases, with 2 bases between. The CDR3 runs 11 residues. Here the CDR3 reads CASSEENIQYF. The CDR3 DNA reads as TGTGCCAGCAGTGAGGAAAACATTCAGTACTTC. Full variable domain (remainder filled in from reference TRBV25-1 and TRBJ2-4): EADIYQTPRYLVIGTGKKITLECSQTMGHDKMYWYQQDPGMELHLIHYSYGVNSTEKGDLSSESTVSRIRTEHFPLTLESARPSHTSQYLCASSEENIQYFGAGTRLSVL.

The gene calls are TRBV9 and TRBJ1-2; tentatively, D is TRBD1 (6 bases). This CDR3 has 14 amino acids. Trimming stripped 0 bases from V and 7 bases from J, with 13 bases between. Germline CDR1 reads SGDLS; CDR2 reads YYNGEE. The CDR3 DNA reads as TGTGCCAGCAGCGTAGGACTGCTCAGGGGTGGCTACACCTTC. Translating it yields CASSVGLLRGGYTF. Supplemented by reference TRBV9 and TRBJ1-2, the full variable domain reads DSGVTQTPKHLITATGQRVTLRCSPRSGDLSVYWYQQSLDQGLQFLIQYYNGEERAKGNILERFSAQQFPDLHSELNLSSLELGDSALYFCASSVGLLRGGYTFGSGTRLTVV.

This clonotype was seen a few times. This sequence joins TRBV7-3 and TRBJ2-4; 8 bases agree with TRBD2. Looked up from germline, CDR1 is SGHTA and CDR2 is FQGTGA. The junction had 16 bases not matched to a gene; V was cut back by 2 bases and J by 13 bases. This CDR3 is 16 amino acids long. The CDR3 protein is CASSLPLGGRLGEQYF. CDR3 sequence (DNA): TGTGCCAGCAGCTTACCCCTTGGCGGGAGGTTGGGTGAGCAGTACTTC. The complete variable domain, with remaining parts taken from reference TRBV7-3 and TRBJ2-4, reads GAGVSQTPSNKVTEKGKYVELRCDPISGHTALYWYRQSLGQGPEFLIYFQGTGAADDSGLPNDRFFAVRPEGSVSTLKIQRTERGDSAVYLCASSLPLGGRLGEQYFGAGTRLSVL.

The chain links TRBV7-6 to TRBJ2-5; no definite D call. CDR3 length equals 12 residues. The V and J ends lost 1 base and 6 bases respectively, with 6 bases between them. Germline V gene data show CDR1 as SGHVS and CDR2 as FNYEAQ. CDR3 coding DNA: TGTGCCAGCAGCTTAGAACCGCAGACCCAGTACTTC. Translation: CASSLEPQTQYF.

The rearrangement uses TRBV20-1 and TRBJ2-4; 15 positions match TRBD2. There are 16 residues in the CDR3. Germline lookup yields CDR1 DFQATT and CDR2 SNEGSKA (reference sequence). Trimming removed 6 bases from V and 3 bases from J; junction bases left unmatched: 6. The CDR3 reads CSARGLAGGHKNIQYF. The CDR3 nucleotides are TGCAGTGCACGCGGACTAGCGGGGGGGCACAAAAACATTCAGTACTTC.

The CDR3, as DNA: TGTGCCAGCAGGAACGGGGGGGAAGGCACAGATACGCAGTATTTT. Amino acids: CASRNGGEGTDTQYF. V is TRBV5-4 and J is TRBJ2-3; TRBD2 matches at 8 bases. The junction had 6 bases not matched to a gene; V was cut back by 5 bases and J by 1 base. There are 15 residues in the CDR3. Germline lookup yields CDR1 SGHNT and CDR2 YYREEE (reference sequence). Together with reference TRBV5-4 and TRBJ2-3, the CDR3 gives the full variable domain: ETGVTQSPTHLIKTRGQQVTLRCSSQSGHNTVSWYQQALGQGPQFIFQYYREEENGRGNFPPRFSGLQFPNYSSELNVNALELDDSALYLCASRNGGEGTDTQYFGPGTRLTVL.

The rearrangement links TRBV4-2 to TRBJ2-3; unclear D gene. Germline V lookup: CDR1 LGHNA, CDR2 YNFKEQ. The CDR3 consists of 16 residues. V lost 5 bases, J lost 4 bases, and 19 bases lay in between. The CDR3 is CASSNSLEPRADTQYF. CDR3 nucleotides: TGTGCCAGCAGCAACTCCCTGGAACCCCGGGCAGATACGCAGTATTTT.